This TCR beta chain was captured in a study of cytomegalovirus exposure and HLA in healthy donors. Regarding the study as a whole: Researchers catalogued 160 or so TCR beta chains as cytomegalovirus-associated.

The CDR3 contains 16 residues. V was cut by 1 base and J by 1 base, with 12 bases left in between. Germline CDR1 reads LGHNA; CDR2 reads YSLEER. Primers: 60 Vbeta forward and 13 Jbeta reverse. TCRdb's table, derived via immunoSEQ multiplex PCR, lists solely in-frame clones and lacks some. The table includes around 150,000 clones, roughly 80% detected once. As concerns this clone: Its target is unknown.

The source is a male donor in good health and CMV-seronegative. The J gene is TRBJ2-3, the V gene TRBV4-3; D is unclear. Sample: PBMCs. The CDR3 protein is CASSQGATRGTDTQYF. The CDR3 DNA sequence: TGCGCCAGCAGCCAAGGGGCAACACGAGGCACAGATACGCAGTATTTT.